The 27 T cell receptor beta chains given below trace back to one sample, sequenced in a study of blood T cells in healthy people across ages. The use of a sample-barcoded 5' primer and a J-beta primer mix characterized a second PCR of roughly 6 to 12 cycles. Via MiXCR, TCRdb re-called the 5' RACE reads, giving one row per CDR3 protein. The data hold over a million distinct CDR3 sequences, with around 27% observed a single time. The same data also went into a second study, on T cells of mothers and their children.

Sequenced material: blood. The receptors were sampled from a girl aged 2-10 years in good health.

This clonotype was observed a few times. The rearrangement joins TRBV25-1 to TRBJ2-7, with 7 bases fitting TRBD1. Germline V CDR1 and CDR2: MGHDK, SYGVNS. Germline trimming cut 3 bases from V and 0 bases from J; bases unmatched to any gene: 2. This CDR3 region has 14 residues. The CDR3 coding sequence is TGTGCCAGCAGTGAGGACAGGTTCTCCTACGAGCAGTACTTC. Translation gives CASSEDRFSYEQYF.

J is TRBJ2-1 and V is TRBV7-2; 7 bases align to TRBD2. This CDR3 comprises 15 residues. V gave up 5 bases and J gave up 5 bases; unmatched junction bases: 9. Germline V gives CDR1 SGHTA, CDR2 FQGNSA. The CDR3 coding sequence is TGTGCCAGCAGCGCAGCGGGATCTGGGCACAATGAGCAGTTCTTC. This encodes CASSAAGSGHNEQFF.

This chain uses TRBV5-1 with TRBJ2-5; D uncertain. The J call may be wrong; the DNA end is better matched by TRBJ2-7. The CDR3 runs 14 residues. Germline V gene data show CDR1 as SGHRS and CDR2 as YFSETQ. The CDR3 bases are TGCGCCAGCAGCTTGGGGCCTGGAAACTGCGAGCAGTACTTC. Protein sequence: CASSLGPGNCEQYF.

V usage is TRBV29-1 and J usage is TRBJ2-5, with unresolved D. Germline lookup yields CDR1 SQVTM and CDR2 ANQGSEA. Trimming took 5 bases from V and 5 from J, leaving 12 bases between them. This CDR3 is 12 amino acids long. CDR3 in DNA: TGCAGCGTTTGGACGAGTGGGGAGACCCAGTACTTC. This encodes CSVWTSGETQYF. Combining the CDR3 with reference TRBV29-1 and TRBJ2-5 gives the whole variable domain SAVISQKPSRDICQRGTSLTIQCQVDSQVTMMFWYRQQPGQSLTLIATANQGSEATYESGFVIDKFPISRPNLTFSTLTVSNMSPEDSSIYLCSVWTSGETQYFGPGTRLLVL.

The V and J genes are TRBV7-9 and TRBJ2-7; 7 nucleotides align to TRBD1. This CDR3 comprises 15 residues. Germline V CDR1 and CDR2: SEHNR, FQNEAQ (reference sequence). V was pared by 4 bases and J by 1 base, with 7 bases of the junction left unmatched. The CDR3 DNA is TGTGCCAGCAGCTCACCGGGACAGCCATCCTACGAGCAGTACTTC. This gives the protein CASSSPGQPSYEQYF.

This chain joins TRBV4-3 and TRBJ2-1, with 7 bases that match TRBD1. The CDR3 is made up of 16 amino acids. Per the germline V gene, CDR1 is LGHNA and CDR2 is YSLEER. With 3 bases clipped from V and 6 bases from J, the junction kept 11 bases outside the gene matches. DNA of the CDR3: TGCGCCAGCAGCCAGACATTCCGGGACAGCGCCAATGAGCAGTTCTTC. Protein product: CASSQTFRDSANEQFF.

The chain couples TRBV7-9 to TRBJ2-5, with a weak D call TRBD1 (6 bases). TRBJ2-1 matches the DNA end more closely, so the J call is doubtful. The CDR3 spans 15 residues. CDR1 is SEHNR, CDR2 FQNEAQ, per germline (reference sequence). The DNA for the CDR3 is TGTGCCAGCAGCTCTCTAGGGGGAGATCCCGATGAGCAGTTCTTC. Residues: CASSSLGGDPDEQFF.

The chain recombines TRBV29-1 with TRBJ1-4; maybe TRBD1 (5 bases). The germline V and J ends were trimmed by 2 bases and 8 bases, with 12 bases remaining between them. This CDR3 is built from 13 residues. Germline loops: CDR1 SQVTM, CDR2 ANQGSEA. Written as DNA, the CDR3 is TGCAGCGTTGAACACGGGGCCGAAGAAAAACTGTTTTTT. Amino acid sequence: CSVEHGAEEKLFF.

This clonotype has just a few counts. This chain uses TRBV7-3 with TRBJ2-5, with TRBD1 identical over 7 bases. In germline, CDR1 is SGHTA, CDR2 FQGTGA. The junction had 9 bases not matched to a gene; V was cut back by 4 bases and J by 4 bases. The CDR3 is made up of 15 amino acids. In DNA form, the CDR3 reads TGTGCCAGCAGCTCGTCCGGGACAGAATTAGAGACCCAGTACTTC. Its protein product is CASSSSGTELETQYF.

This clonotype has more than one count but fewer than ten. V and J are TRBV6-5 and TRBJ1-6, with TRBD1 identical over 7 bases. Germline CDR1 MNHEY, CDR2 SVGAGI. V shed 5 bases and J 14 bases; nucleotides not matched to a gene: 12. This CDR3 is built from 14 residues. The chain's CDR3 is CASSQGTVIKALHF. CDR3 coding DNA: TGTGCCAGCAGTCAAGGGACAGTCATAAAAGCCCTCCACTTT.

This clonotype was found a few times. The CDR3 protein is CSAGPLDYGYTF. In nucleotides, the CDR3 is TGCAGTGCCGGGCCTTTGGACTATGGCTACACCTTC. The chain has TRBV20-1 and TRBJ1-2; no definite D call. Trimming stripped 6 bases from V and 3 bases from J, with 11 bases between. The CDR3 is 12 amino acids. CDR1 DFQATT and CDR2 SNEGSKA come from the germline V gene (reference sequence).

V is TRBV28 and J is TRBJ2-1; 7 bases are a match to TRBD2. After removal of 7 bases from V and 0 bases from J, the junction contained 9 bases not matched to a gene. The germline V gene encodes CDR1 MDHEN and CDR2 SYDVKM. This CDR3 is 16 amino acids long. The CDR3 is CASTLGGTSSYNEQFF. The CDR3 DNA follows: TGTGCCAGCACCTTGGGGGGGACGAGCTCCTACAATGAGCAGTTCTTC.

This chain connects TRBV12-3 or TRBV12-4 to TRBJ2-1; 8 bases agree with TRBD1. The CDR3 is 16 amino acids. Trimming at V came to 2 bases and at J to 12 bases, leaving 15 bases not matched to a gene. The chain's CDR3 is CASSLTQGAFSVGQFF. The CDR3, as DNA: TGTGCCAGCAGTTTAACGCAGGGGGCCTTCTCGGTAGGGCAGTTCTTC.

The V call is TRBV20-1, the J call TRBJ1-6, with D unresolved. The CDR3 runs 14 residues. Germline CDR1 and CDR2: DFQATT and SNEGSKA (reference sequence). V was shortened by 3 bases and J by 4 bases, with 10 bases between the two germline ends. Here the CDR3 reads CSASAPDYNSPLHF. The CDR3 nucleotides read TGCAGTGCTAGTGCCCCAGATTATAATTCACCCCTCCACTTT.

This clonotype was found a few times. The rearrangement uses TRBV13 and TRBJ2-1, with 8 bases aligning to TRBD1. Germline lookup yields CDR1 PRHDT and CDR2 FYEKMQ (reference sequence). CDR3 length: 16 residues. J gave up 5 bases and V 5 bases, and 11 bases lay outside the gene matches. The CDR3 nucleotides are TGTGCCAGCAGCGAAGCTGTACAGGGGGGACACAATGAGCAGTTCTTC. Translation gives CASSEAVQGGHNEQFF.

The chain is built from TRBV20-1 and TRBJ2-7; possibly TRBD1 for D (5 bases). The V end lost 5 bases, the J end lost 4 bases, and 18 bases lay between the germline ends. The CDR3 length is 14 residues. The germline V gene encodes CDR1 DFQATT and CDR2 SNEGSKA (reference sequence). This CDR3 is CSASGPSKKYEQYF. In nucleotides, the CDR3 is TGCAGTGCTTCAGGGCCAAGCAAGAAGTACGAGCAGTACTTC.

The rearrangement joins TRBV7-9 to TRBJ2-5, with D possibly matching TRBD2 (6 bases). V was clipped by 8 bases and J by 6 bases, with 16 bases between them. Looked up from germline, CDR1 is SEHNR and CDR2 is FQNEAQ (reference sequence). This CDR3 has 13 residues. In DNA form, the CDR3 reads TGTGCCAGCCAGGAGGGCTGGACCCAGACCCAGTACTTC. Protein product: CASQEGWTQTQYF.

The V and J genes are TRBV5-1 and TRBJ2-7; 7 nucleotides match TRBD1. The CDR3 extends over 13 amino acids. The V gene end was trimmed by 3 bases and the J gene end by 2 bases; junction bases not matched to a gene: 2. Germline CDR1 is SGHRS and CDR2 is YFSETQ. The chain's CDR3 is CASSWGQTYEQYF. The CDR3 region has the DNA TGCGCCAGCAGCTGGGGACAGACCTACGAGCAGTACTTC.

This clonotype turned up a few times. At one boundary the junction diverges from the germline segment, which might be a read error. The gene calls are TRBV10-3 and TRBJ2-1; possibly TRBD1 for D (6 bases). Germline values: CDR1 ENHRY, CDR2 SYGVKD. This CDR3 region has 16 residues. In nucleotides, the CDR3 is TGTGTCATCAGTTATTCTCAGGGGATAGACAACAATGAGCAGTTCTTC. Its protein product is CVISYSQGIDNNEQFF.

CDR3: CSATSPPPSGRLHF. CDR3 coding DNA: TGCAGTGCTACTTCACCCCCCCCATCGGGGCGACTCCACTTT. This chain links TRBV20-1 with TRBJ1-6, with a tentative D call TRBD1 (5 bases). The V gene lost 4 bases and the J gene lost 16 bases, with 23 bases spanning the gap. This CDR3 region has 14 residues. The germline CDR1 and CDR2 sequences are DFQATT and SNEGSKA (reference sequence).

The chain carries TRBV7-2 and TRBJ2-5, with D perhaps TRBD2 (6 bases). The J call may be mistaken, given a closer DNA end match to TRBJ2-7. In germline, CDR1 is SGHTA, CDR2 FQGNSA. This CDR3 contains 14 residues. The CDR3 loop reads CASSYGTYKYEQYF. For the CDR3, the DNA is TGTGCCAGCAGCTACGGGACTTATAAATACGAGCAGTACTTC.

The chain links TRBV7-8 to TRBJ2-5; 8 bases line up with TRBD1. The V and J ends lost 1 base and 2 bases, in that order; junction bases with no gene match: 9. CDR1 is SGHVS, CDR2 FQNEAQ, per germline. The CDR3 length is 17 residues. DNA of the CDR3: TGTGCCAGCAGCTTAGAAGGGGGAGACAGGGGTCAAGAGACCCAGTACTTC. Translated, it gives CASSLEGGDRGQETQYF.

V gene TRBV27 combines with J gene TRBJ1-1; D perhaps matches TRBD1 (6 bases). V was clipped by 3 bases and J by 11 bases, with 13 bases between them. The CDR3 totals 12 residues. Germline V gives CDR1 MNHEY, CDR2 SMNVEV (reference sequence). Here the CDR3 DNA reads TGTGCCAGCAGTTTGAGAGGGGGGCAGGCTTTCTTT. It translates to CASSLRGGQAFF.

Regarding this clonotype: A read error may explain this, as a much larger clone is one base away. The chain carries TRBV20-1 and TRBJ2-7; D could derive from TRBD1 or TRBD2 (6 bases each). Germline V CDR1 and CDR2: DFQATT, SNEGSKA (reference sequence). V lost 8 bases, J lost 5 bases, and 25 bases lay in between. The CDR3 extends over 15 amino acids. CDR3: CSTHRGAGEVDEQYF. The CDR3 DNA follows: TGCAGTACTCACCGGGGCGCAGGGGAGGTTGACGAGCAGTACTTC.

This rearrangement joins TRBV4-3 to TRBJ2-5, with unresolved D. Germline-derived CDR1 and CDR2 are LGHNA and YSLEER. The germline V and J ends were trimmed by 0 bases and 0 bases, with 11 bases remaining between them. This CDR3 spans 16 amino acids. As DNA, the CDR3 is TGCGCCAGCAGCCAAGATCTTGGGCAGGACCAAGAGACCCAGTACTTC. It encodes CASSQDLGQDQETQYF.

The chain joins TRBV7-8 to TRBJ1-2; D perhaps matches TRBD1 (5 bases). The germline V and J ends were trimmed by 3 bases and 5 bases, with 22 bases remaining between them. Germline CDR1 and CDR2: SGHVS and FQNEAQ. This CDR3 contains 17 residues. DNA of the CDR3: TGTGCCAGCAGCTTTCGGGACGGGCCGTCCCCTTCGTATGGCTACACCTTC. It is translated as CASSFRDGPSPSYGYTF.

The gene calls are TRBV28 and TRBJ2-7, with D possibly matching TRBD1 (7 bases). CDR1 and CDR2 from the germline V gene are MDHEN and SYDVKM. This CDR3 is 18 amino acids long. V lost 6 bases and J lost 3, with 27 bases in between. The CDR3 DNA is TGTGCCAGCAGCCCCGAGATGGGCAGGGGGGAATGGTTCTACGAGCAGTACTTC. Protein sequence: CASSPEMGRGEWFYEQYF. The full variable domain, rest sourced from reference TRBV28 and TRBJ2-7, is DVKVTQSSRYLVKRTGEKVFLECVQDMDHENMFWYRQDPGLGLRLIYFSYDVKMKEKGDIPEGYSVSREKKERFSLILESASTNQTSMYLCASSPEMGRGEWFYEQYFGPGTRLTVT.